This TCR beta chain came from a study of PD-L1 blockade in urothelial cancer. The germline CDR1 and CDR2 sequences are LNHDA and SQIVND (reference sequence). The CDR3 runs 15 residues. The J segment lost 4 bases and the V segment lost 11 bases, leaving 17 bases of the junction unmatched. As for time point: peripheral blood 6 weeks after treatment start. Data came from immunoSEQ multiplex PCR; TCRdb stores just in-frame clones and leaves some out. The table lists 100,000 to 150,000 clones, more than 75% of them singletons, with around 2.4% in the top ten. The sequencing used PBMCs, collected around atezolizumab (anti-PD-L1) treatment. The TCR was taken from a man aged 45-60 years with urothelial cancer. The chain carries TRBV19 and TRBJ2-7; 7 positions match TRBD1. CDR3 region: CASSHSGQKSYEQYF. The CDR3 DNA reads as TGTGCCTCAAGCCATTCGGGACAGAAAAGTTACGAGCAGTACTTC. The variable domain in full, with the rest retrieved from reference TRBV19 and TRBJ2-7, is DGGITQSPKYLFRKEGQNVTLSCEQNLNHDAMYWYRQDPGQGLRLIYYSQIVNDFQKGDIAEGYSVSREKKESFPLTVTSAQKNPTAFYLCASSHSGQKSYEQYFGPGTRLTVT.